These 23 T cell receptor beta chains were all obtained from the same sample, sequenced in a study of T cells in Graves' hyperthyroidism and ophthalmopathy. TCR beta CDR3 regions were amplified from RNA transcripts. The HTBI primer set was used in a first-round RT-PCR of the TCR CDR3. MiXCR, applied by TCRdb to the multiplex PCR reads, yields one record per CDR3 protein. The sample has about 540,000 distinct CDR3 sequences; 35% to 55% are singletons. Sequenced material: peripheral blood or thyroid tissue (not recorded which). These receptors all come from a woman between 18 and 29 years old with Graves' hyperthyroidism.

The rearrangement links TRBV7-9 to TRBJ2-7; 14 bases match TRBD2. V shed 10 bases and J 8 bases; nucleotides not matched to a gene: 22. This CDR3 has 18 amino acids. Germline V gene data show CDR1 as SEHNR and CDR2 as FQNEAQ (reference sequence). CDR3: CATSDPDYRLAGGPKQYF. The DNA for the CDR3 is TGTGCCACCAGTGATCCGGACTACCGACTAGCGGGAGGGCCGAAGCAGTACTTC.

This chain joins TRBV2 and TRBJ2-7; no definite D call. CDR1 is SNHLY and CDR2 is FYNNEI in the germline V gene. This CDR3 is built from 13 residues. V lost 8 bases and J 6 bases, leaving 17 bases between the germline ends. The CDR3 region is CASSRLAGGEQYF. The CDR3 DNA is TGTGCCAGCTCACGATTGGCTGGCGGCGAGCAGTACTTC. Complete variable domain (other parts from reference TRBV2 and TRBJ2-7): EPEVTQTPSHQVTQMGQEVILRCVPISNHLYFYWYRQILGQKVEFLVSFYNNEISEKSEIFDDQFSVERPDGSNFTLKIRSTKLEDSAMYFCASSRLAGGEQYFGPGTRLTVT.

In this sample, this clonotype turned up many times. The genes are TRBV29-1 and TRBJ2-7; 7 bases match TRBD1. CDR1 is SQVTM, CDR2 ANQGSEA, per germline. The J segment lost 5 bases and the V segment lost 6 bases, leaving 4 bases of the junction unmatched. This CDR3 has 11 amino acids. CDR3 nucleotides: TGCAGCGTCGAGACAGGGAACGAGCAGTACTTC. It codes for CSVETGNEQYF.

This clonotype has at least ten counts. This chain links TRBV15 with TRBJ1-1; D may be TRBD1 (6 bases). The CDR3 has 15 residues. The germline gives CDR1 LNHNV, CDR2 YYDKDF (reference sequence). Between the trimmed V and J ends, which lost 2 bases and 1 base, there was a span of 11 bases. In DNA, the CDR3 is TGTGCCACCAGCAGACCGGGACACCCGAACACTGAAGCTTTCTTT. As protein: CATSRPGHPNTEAFF.

This clonotype was seen at least ten times. J is TRBJ1-1 and V is TRBV7-9; D not certain. The germline V and J ends were trimmed by 0 bases and 7 bases, with 9 bases remaining between them. The CDR3 runs 13 residues. Germline CDR1 is SEHNR and CDR2 is FQNEAQ (reference sequence). The CDR3 region is CASSLAGPGEAFF. For the CDR3, the DNA is TGTGCCAGCAGCTTAGCAGGGCCAGGTGAAGCTTTCTTT. Together with reference TRBV7-9 and TRBJ1-1, the CDR3 gives the full variable domain: DTGVSQNPRHKITKRGQNVTFRCDPISEHNRLYWYRQTLGQGPEFLTYFQNEAQLEKSRLLSDRFSAERPKGSFSTLEIQRTEQGDSAMYLCASSLAGPGEAFFGQGTRLTVV.

This clonotype appeared a few times. V is TRBV6-5 and J is TRBJ2-5; 10 positions match TRBD2. CDR3 length equals 16 residues. V lost 6 bases to trimming and J lost 1 base; unmatched junction nucleotides: 8. CDR1 and CDR2 (germline): MNHEY, SVGAGI. CDR3 DNA: TGTGCCAGCAGCACCGGGACTAGCGTGTTCCAAGAGACCCAGTACTTC. It specifies CASSTGTSVFQETQYF.

The gene calls are TRBV9 and TRBJ1-1, with D possibly TRBD1 on 6 matching bases. There are 16 residues in the CDR3. V was trimmed by 3 bases and J by 4 bases, leaving 19 bases between them. CDR1 SGDLS and CDR2 YYNGEE come from the germline V gene. Written as DNA, the CDR3 is TGTGCCAGCAGCGCATCTACTCACAGGGTAGGCACTGAAGCTTTCTTT. Translating it yields CASSASTHRVGTEAFF.

The rearrangement uses TRBV7-2 and TRBJ2-5, with D uncertain. The V end lost 3 bases, the J end lost 4 bases, and 9 bases lay between the germline ends. The CDR3 is 13 amino acids. CDR1 is SGHTA and CDR2 is FQGNSA in the germline V gene. Written as DNA, the CDR3 is TGTGCCAGCAGCTTGGCGGTGATAGAGACCCAGTACTTC. Translation: CASSLAVIETQYF.

The rearrangement joins TRBV7-9 to TRBJ1-1, with 10 bases that match TRBD1. The CDR3 sequence is 17 residues long. The V gene end was trimmed by 5 bases and the J gene end by 2 bases; junction bases not matched to a gene: 11. Germline V gene data show CDR1 as SEHNR and CDR2 as FQNEAQ (reference sequence). CDR3 in amino acids: CASSTGGGQGLNTEAFF. The CDR3 DNA sequence: TGTGCCAGCAGCACCGGGGGGGGACAGGGGCTTAACACTGAAGCTTTCTTT.

The genes are TRBV25-1 and TRBJ1-2; no firm D call. Trimming removed 1 base from V and 8 bases from J, with 11 bases in between. This CDR3 contains 13 residues. The V gene's germline CDR1 is MGHDK and CDR2 SYGVNS. CDR3 sequence reads: CASSESFQLGYTF. The DNA for the CDR3 is TGTGCCAGCAGTGAATCTTTTCAGTTGGGCTACACCTTC.

The sample holds a few counts of this clonotype. This sequence joins TRBV7-2 and TRBJ1-2, with TRBD1 identical over 7 bases. The V segment lost 5 bases and the J segment 8 bases; nucleotides outside the gene matches: 8. CDR3 length equals 13 residues. The germline gives CDR1 SGHTA, CDR2 FQGNSA. In DNA form, the CDR3 reads TGTGCCAGCAGCCTACCAACAGGGGTCGGCTACACCTTC. This gives the protein CASSLPTGVGYTF.

J is TRBJ1-2 and V is TRBV7-9, with D hard to call. CDR3 length: 15 residues. The germline gives CDR1 SEHNR, CDR2 FQNEAQ (reference sequence). With 6 bases removed from V and 8 bases from J, the gap between germline ends came to 22 bases. CDR3 DNA sequence: TGTGCCAGCAGTTTTGACGCGTGGGGAATCGAAGGCTACACCTTC. Protein sequence: CASSFDAWGIEGYTF.

This sequence joins TRBV7-2 and TRBJ1-5; 8 bases agree with TRBD1. The V segment lost 1 base and the J segment 3 bases; nucleotides outside the gene matches: 5. The length of the CDR3 is 16 residues. CDR1 is SGHTA, CDR2 FQGNSA, per germline. CDR3 sequence (DNA): TGTGCCAGCAGCTTAGGGGCAGGGGGCTTCAATCAGCCCCAGCATTTT. Translated: CASSLGAGGFNQPQHF.

This clonotype was seen repeatedly, ten times or more. This chain uses TRBV29-1 with TRBJ2-5; 11 bases match TRBD2. V dropped 3 bases and J dropped 5; count of bases not matched to a gene: 5. The CDR3 totals 14 residues. The germline V gene has CDR1 SQVTM and CDR2 ANQGSEA. The CDR3 protein is CSVDRLAGGETQYF. DNA for the CDR3: TGCAGCGTTGATCGGCTAGCGGGAGGTGAGACCCAGTACTTC.

The sample holds a few counts of this clonotype. The chain links TRBV20-1 to TRBJ1-5; D is possibly TRBD1 (6 bases). The CDR3 consists of 18 residues. V lost 1 base and J lost 0, with 19 bases in between. Germline CDR1 is DFQATT and CDR2 is SNEGSKA (reference sequence). CDR3 amino acids: CSARGGRGATLSNQPQHF. In DNA, the CDR3 is TGCAGTGCTAGAGGTGGCAGGGGCGCTACCCTTAGCAATCAGCCCCAGCATTTT.

This clonotype was found once. This chain connects TRBV5-5 to TRBJ2-3, with D hard to call. The CDR3 covers 12 residues. The V gene's germline CDR1 is SGHKS and CDR2 YYEKEE (reference sequence). V was clipped by 6 bases and J by 6 bases, with 11 bases between them. The CDR3 region has the DNA TGTGCCAGCACCCCGAACGTGGATACGCAGTATTTT. Translated, it gives CASTPNVDTQYF.

This clonotype was counted between two and nine times. The chain couples TRBV7-9 to TRBJ1-1; D is undetermined. This CDR3 comprises 15 residues. Germline V gene sequence: CDR1 SEHNR, CDR2 FQNEAQ (reference sequence). Deletions cut 2 bases from V and 1 base from J, with 11 bases between. The CDR3 spells CASSLNPPQNTEAFF. The CDR3 nucleotides read TGTGCCAGCAGCTTAAATCCTCCACAGAACACTGAAGCTTTCTTT.

At least ten counts were recorded for this clonotype. The V call is TRBV2, the J call TRBJ2-5; the match to TRBD1 covers 10 bases. The CDR3 spans 15 residues. With 8 bases clipped from V and 5 bases from J, the junction kept 11 bases outside the gene matches. Germline CDR1 reads SNHLY; CDR2 reads FYNNEI. The CDR3 spells CASSPTTGGWETQYF. The CDR3 DNA is TGTGCCAGCTCACCTACGACAGGGGGCTGGGAGACCCAGTACTTC.

The chain recombines TRBV6-1 with TRBJ2-7, with TRBD2 matching over 9 bases. V shed 5 bases, J shed 4 bases, and the junction held 9 bases outside the gene matches. CDR3 length equals 15 residues. Per germline, CDR1 MNHNS and CDR2 SASEGT. The chain's CDR3 is CASSYLSSGAYEQYF. The CDR3 DNA is TGTGCCAGCAGTTACTTATCTAGCGGGGCATACGAGCAGTACTTC.

The rearrangement uses TRBV29-1 and TRBJ1-1, with 9 bases fitting TRBD1. CDR1 is SQVTM, CDR2 ANQGSEA, per germline. The junction had 4 bases not matched to a gene; V was cut back by 4 bases and J by 1 base. The CDR3 sequence is 14 residues long. DNA of the CDR3: TGCAGCGTTGGGACAGGGGATTCGAACACTGAAGCTTTCTTT. Translating it yields CSVGTGDSNTEAFF. Variable domain in full (rest from reference TRBV29-1 and TRBJ1-1): SAVISQKPSRDICQRGTSLTIQCQVDSQVTMMFWYRQQPGQSLTLIATANQGSEATYESGFVIDKFPISRPNLTFSTLTVSNMSPEDSSIYLCSVGTGDSNTEAFFGQGTRLTVV.

This clonotype appeared a few times. This chain connects TRBV11-1 to TRBJ2-7, with 8 bases aligning to TRBD2. There are 16 residues in the CDR3. The ends lost 4 bases at V and 4 bases at J; junction bases unmatched: 12. The germline gives CDR1 SGHAT, CDR2 FQDESV (reference sequence). As DNA, the CDR3 is TGTGCCAGCAGCTCCCTCTCAGCGGGAGAAACGTACGAGCAGTACTTC. The encoded protein is CASSSLSAGETYEQYF.

The genes are TRBV12-3 or TRBV12-4 and TRBJ2-5; 14 bases map to TRBD2. The V and J ends lost 6 bases and 5 bases, in that order; junction bases with no gene match: 5. This CDR3 has 15 residues. CDR3 nucleotides: TGTGCCAGCAGGGGACTAGCGGGAGTCGGCGAGACCCAGTACTTC. As protein: CASRGLAGVGETQYF.

This chain uses TRBV15 with TRBJ2-2; unclear D gene. CDR3 size: 12 residues. Germline V gene sequence: CDR1 LNHNV, CDR2 YYDKDF (reference sequence). Trimming left V 0 bases short and J 11 bases short, with 7 bases between. The CDR3 DNA sequence: TGTGCCACCAGCAGAGATCGGGTCGAGCTGTTTTTT. It translates to CATSRDRVELFF. Combining the CDR3 with reference TRBV15 and TRBJ2-2 gives the whole variable domain DAMVIQNPRYQVTQFGKPVTLSCSQTLNHNVMYWYQQKSSQAPKLLFHYYDKDFNNEADTPDNFQSRRPNTSFCFLDIRSPGLGDTAMYLCATSRDRVELFFGEGSRLTVL.